Listed here are 9 T cell receptor beta chains from one sample, sequenced in a study of cytomegalovirus exposure and HLA in healthy donors. The PCR used 60 Vbeta and 13 Jbeta primers. Measured with immunoSEQ multiplex PCR; TCRdb has only the in-frame clones, and not every one. The sample contains 120,000 or so clones, 65% to 85% of which appear only once. Sequencing was performed on PBMCs. The source is a middle-aged woman in good health and CMV-seropositive.

The chain joins TRBV11-2 to TRBJ2-7; 7 bases line up with TRBD1. V shed 4 bases, J shed 10 bases, and the junction held 4 bases outside the gene matches. The CDR3 sequence is 11 residues long. Looked up from germline, CDR1 is SGHAT and CDR2 is FQNNGV. The CDR3 sequence: CASSSTGFQYF. DNA for the CDR3: TGTGCCAGCAGCTCGACAGGGTTTCAGTACTTC.

The chain has TRBV1 and TRBJ2-3; whether TRBD2, the table's D call, matches the DNA was not checked. TRBV1 corresponds to a pseudogene. The CDR3 totals 19 residues. CDR3 sequence reads: CTSSQEDPPPTSGRDTQYF. The CDR3 nucleotides are TGCACCAGCAGCCAAGAAGACCCGCCTCCGACTAGCGGGAGGGATACGCAGTATTTT.

The genes are TRBV6-6 and TRBJ2-7; D is possibly TRBD2 (5 bases). The germline CDR1 and CDR2 sequences are MNHNY and SVGAGI (reference sequence). The CDR3 length is 15 residues. Trimming stripped 2 bases from V and 5 bases from J, with 16 bases between. The CDR3 DNA reads as TGTGCCAGCAGTTACGGCGGACGAGGGTTAAACGAGCAGTACTTC. It specifies CASSYGGRGLNEQYF.

This chain joins TRBV11-2 and TRBJ2-1; D might be TRBD2 (6 bases). The CDR3 has 15 residues. V shed 5 bases and J shed 2 bases, with 13 bases lying between them. Germline CDR1 SGHAT, CDR2 FQNNGV. CDR3 coding DNA: TGTGCCAGCAGCGCCCGAACGGGGGCCTACAATGAGCAGTTCTTC. It codes for CASSARTGAYNEQFF.

V gene TRBV6-5 combines with J gene TRBJ1-1; unclear D gene. Germline values: CDR1 MNHEY, CDR2 SVGAGI. The CDR3 covers 13 residues. V was shortened by 6 bases and J by 1 base, with 9 bases between the two germline ends. The CDR3: CASRVSENTEAFF. As DNA, the CDR3 is TGTGCCAGCAGGGTTAGCGAGAACACTGAAGCTTTCTTT.

The rearrangement links TRBV6-1 to TRBJ2-2; TRBD1 might be the D (7 bases). The CDR3 totals 15 residues. Germline CDR1 reads MNHNS; CDR2 reads SASEGT. The germline V and J ends were trimmed by 4 bases and 4 bases, with 13 bases remaining between them. In DNA, the CDR3 is TGTGCCAGCAGTGCCCAGGGGGGAGGCACCGGGGAGCTGTTTTTT. Its translation is CASSAQGGGTGELFF.

Comments on this clone: The sample holds other DNA sequences that translate to the same CDR3. The CDR3 coding sequence is TGTGCCAGCAGCTGGGGCCTCTCCGAGCAGTACTTC. Its protein is CASSWGLSEQYF. The chain carries TRBV25-1 and TRBJ2-7, with D possibly being TRBD1 (5 bases). V lost 6 bases and J 6 bases, leaving 12 bases between the germline ends. The CDR3 consists of 12 residues. CDR1 is MGHDK, CDR2 SYGVNS, per germline.

This clone was recorded a few times. This CDR3 is CASRPDLGRGTEAFF. In DNA, the CDR3 is TGTGCCAGCAGACCAGACCTCGGAAGGGGCACTGAAGCTTTCTTT. V and J are TRBV5-6 and TRBJ1-1, with a possible D match to TRBD1 (5 bases). Between the trimmed V and J ends, which lost 5 bases and 4 bases, there was a span of 18 bases. The CDR3 runs to 15 residues. Germline CDR1 SGHDT, CDR2 YYEEEE.

Written as DNA, the CDR3 is TGTGCCAGCAGCCGCAACGGGTGGGGACAGTCTGTCGGGGAGCTGTTTTTT. As protein: CASSRNGWGQSVGELFF. This chain uses TRBV7-2 with TRBJ2-2; 7 nucleotides agree with TRBD1. Trimming at V came to 5 bases and at J to 7 bases, leaving 16 bases not matched to a gene. The CDR3 length is 17 residues. CDR1 is SGHTA and CDR2 is FQGNSA in the germline V gene.